The clone carrying this TCR beta chain counts as medium-sized. The junction had 12 bases not matched to a gene; V was cut back by 4 bases and J by 1 base. This CDR3 comprises 17 residues. From germline, CDR1 is SGHAT and CDR2 FQNNGV. Using its own MiXCR run on the 5' RACE reads, TCRdb lists one record per CDR3 protein. The table has 60,000 to 85,000 distinct CDR3 sequences, just over 6.5% seen once. The data derive from a study of T cells after yellow fever vaccination. This TCR derives from a man aged 18 to 35 who received the YFV17D yellow fever vaccine. The rearrangement links TRBV11-2 to TRBJ1-1; 7 nucleotides align to TRBD1. Here the sequenced sample was CD8+ T cells sorted from PBMCs, taken around 45 days after the first yellow fever vaccination. CDR3: CASSSPGGTARNTEAFF. CDR3 nucleotide sequence: TGTGCCAGCAGCTCCCCAGGGGGTACGGCAAGGAACACTGAAGCTTTCTTT.